The 18 T cell receptor beta chains listed next were all sequenced from one sample in a study of blood T cell repertoires in COVID-19 (dated by TCRdb to 2018 to 2020). The receptor library was made with the immunoSEQ multiplex PCR assay. TCRdb took over this immuneACCESS table, retaining in-frame rearrangements with V and J assigned. Such tables are incomplete; in checked studies, under half of the missing clones stem from an unresolved V gene, and the remainder is unexplained. Counted in this sample were fewer than 90,000 clones; roughly nine tenths of them appeared once. The ten top clones hold approximately 15% of the sample. What was sequenced was peripheral blood. The receptors originated from a man aged 80 or over in a cohort sampled during active COVID-19.

V usage is TRBV5-1 and J usage is TRBJ1-3, with D maybe TRBD1 (5 bases). The CDR3 sequence is 15 residues long. V lost 0 bases, J lost 0 bases, and 7 bases lay in between. CDR1 and CDR2 from the germline V gene are SGHRS and YFSETQ. CDR3 bases: TGCGCCAGCAGCTTGGAGGGGAACTCTGGAAACACCATATATTTT. Translating it yields CASSLEGNSGNTIYF.

This sequence joins TRBV6-4 and TRBJ1-5; D uncertain. V shed 11 bases and J shed 1 base, with 9 bases lying between them. The V gene's germline CDR1 is MRHNA and CDR2 SNTAGT. This CDR3 is 12 amino acids long. The chain's CDR3 is CAPSRSNQPQHF. The CDR3 bases are TGTGCCCCTAGCAGGAGCAATCAGCCCCAGCATTTT.

This chain links TRBV19 with TRBJ2-7; TRBD1 matches at 9 bases. The length of the CDR3 is 13 residues. Per the germline V gene, CDR1 is LNHDA and CDR2 is SQIVND (reference sequence). Losses at the gene ends were 4 bases for V and 7 bases for J; bases not matched to a gene: 5. The CDR3: CASSKQGAREQYF. CDR3 DNA: TGTGCCAGTAGTAAACAGGGGGCGAGGGAGCAGTACTTC. Drawing the rest from reference TRBV19 and TRBJ2-7, the complete variable domain is DGGITQSPKYLFRKEGQNVTLSCEQNLNHDAMYWYRQDPGQGLRLIYYSQIVNDFQKGDIAEGYSVSREKKESFPLTVTSAQKNPTAFYLCASSKQGAREQYFGPGTRLTVT.

This clone was counted a few times. The V and J genes are TRBV28 and TRBJ1-5; 9 bases are shared with TRBD1. This CDR3 has 19 amino acids. Germline CDR1 is MDHEN and CDR2 is SYDVKM. V trimming: 5 bases; J trimming: 1 base; junction bases outside the gene matches: 15. In nucleotides, the CDR3 is TGTGCCAGCAGTCCCCTGGACAGGGGTCGAGGGGTAAGCAATCAGCCCCAGCATTTT. It is translated as CASSPLDRGRGVSNQPQHF.

V usage is TRBV9 and J usage is TRBJ2-3, with D possibly being TRBD2 (5 bases). Germline loops: CDR1 SGDLS, CDR2 YYNGEE. Trimming removed 4 bases at V and 4 bases at J, with 13 bases between. The CDR3 sequence is 14 residues long. CDR3 bases: TGTGCCAGCAGCCCAGGTTGGGGAGCAGATACGCAGTATTTT. It yields the protein CASSPGWGADTQYF.

The J gene is TRBJ2-4, the V gene TRBV7-2, with D perhaps TRBD1 (5 bases). Germline V gene sequence: CDR1 SGHTA, CDR2 FQGNSA. The length of the CDR3 is 13 residues. Trimming cost V 5 bases and J 16 bases, with 21 bases left between them. CDR3 protein: CASSQSPSGLAYF. The CDR3 nucleotides read TGTGCCAGCAGCCAAAGTCCTTCAGGGCTTGCCTACTTC.

The DNA of the CDR3 is TGTGCCAGCAGCTTAGAACAGGGGGCGGCCGGGGAGCTGTTTTTT. Translating it yields CASSLEQGAAGELFF. The chain recombines TRBV7-2 with TRBJ2-2; 9 bases match TRBD1. The length of the CDR3 is 15 residues. Unmatched junction bases numbered 3, after V lost 1 base and J lost 6 bases. Germline V gene sequence: CDR1 SGHTA, CDR2 FQGNSA.

The chain carries TRBV3-1 (or the pseudogene TRBV3-2) and TRBJ2-5, with D hard to call. V lost 3 bases and J 4 bases, leaving 15 bases between the germline ends. In germline, CDR1 is LGHDT, CDR2 YNNKEL (reference sequence). The CDR3 totals 15 residues. Here the CDR3 reads CASSQAVASRETQYF. Here the CDR3 DNA reads TGTGCCAGCAGCCAGGCTGTTGCTAGTAGAGAGACCCAGTACTTC.

The chain is built from TRBV7-2 and TRBJ1-2; 8 nucleotides agree with TRBD1. Trimming took 5 bases from V and 0 from J; bases not matched to a gene: 5. Germline CDR1 is SGHTA and CDR2 is FQGNSA. CDR3 length equals 15 residues. The CDR3 loop reads CASSQDRETNYGYTF. CDR3 nucleotides: TGTGCCAGCAGCCAGGACAGGGAGACTAACTATGGCTACACCTTC.

This chain joins TRBV5-6 and TRBJ1-6; 7 nucleotides align to TRBD1. Germline values: CDR1 SGHDT, CDR2 YYEEEE. CDR3 length: 15 amino acids. The V segment lost 2 bases and the J segment 5 bases; nucleotides outside the gene matches: 4. CDR3 DNA: TGTGCCAGCAGCTTCTGGGACAGAGATAATTCACCCCTCCACTTT. This encodes CASSFWDRDNSPLHF.

V usage is TRBV7-2 and J usage is TRBJ1-6; 10 bases agree with TRBD1. Losses at the gene ends were 5 bases for V and 4 bases for J; bases not matched to a gene: 14. Germline CDR1 is SGHTA and CDR2 is FQGNSA. This CDR3 has 19 amino acids. Here the CDR3 reads CASSGPGTGEVWYNSPLHF. CDR3 coding DNA: TGTGCCAGCAGCGGACCCGGGACAGGGGAAGTTTGGTATAATTCACCCCTCCACTTT.

This clone was counted a few times. This rearrangement joins TRBV29-1 to TRBJ1-3, with D unclear. Germline V lookup: CDR1 SQVTM, CDR2 ANQGSEA. V gave up 3 bases and J gave up 4 bases, with 10 bases separating them. This CDR3 spans 13 amino acids. In nucleotides, the CDR3 is TGCAGCGTTGAGATCGGACTAGGAAACACCATATATTTT. It encodes CSVEIGLGNTIYF.

This sequence joins TRBV5-4 and TRBJ2-1; TRBD2 is a possible D gene (5 bases). Germline assignment: CDR1 SGHNT and CDR2 YYREEE (reference sequence). The CDR3 runs 14 residues. V was shortened by 4 bases and J by 4 bases, with 12 bases between the two germline ends. The CDR3 reads CASSPGMGYNEQFF. Written as DNA, the CDR3 is TGTGCCAGCAGCCCGGGGATGGGGTACAATGAGCAGTTCTTC.

The chain recombines TRBV5-5 with TRBJ2-2, with D hard to call. CDR3 length equals 14 residues. The V gene's germline CDR1 is SGHKS and CDR2 YYEKEE (reference sequence). Trimming removed 2 bases at V and 1 base at J, with 6 bases between. The CDR3 protein is CASSFTLNTGELFF. In DNA form, the CDR3 reads TGTGCCAGCAGCTTCACTTTGAACACCGGGGAGCTGTTTTTT.

This chain links TRBV27 with TRBJ2-7; TRBD1 matches at 11 bases. The CDR3 contains 13 residues. Unmatched junction bases numbered 5, after V lost 9 bases and J lost 4 bases. The germline CDR1 and CDR2 sequences are MNHEY and SMNVEV (reference sequence). CDR3 coding DNA: TGTGCCAGAGCGGGGACAGGGGGTTACGAGCAGTACTTC. Protein sequence: CARAGTGGYEQYF.

In this sample, this clone turned up once. The chain carries TRBV19 and TRBJ2-3; TRBD2 aligns across 9 bases. The V segment lost 4 bases and the J segment 5 bases; nucleotides outside the gene matches: 10. Germline V gives CDR1 LNHDA, CDR2 SQIVND (reference sequence). This CDR3 contains 16 residues. CDR3 protein: CASSTDAGGSGDTQYF. The DNA of the CDR3 is TGTGCCAGTAGTACCGATGCGGGGGGGTCGGGAGATACGCAGTATTTT.

This clone was recorded only once. The CDR3 spells CSASGTGWYGYTF. CDR3 in DNA: TGCAGTGCTAGTGGGACAGGGTGGTATGGCTACACCTTC. The gene calls are TRBV20-1 and TRBJ1-2, with 9 positions matching TRBD1. After removal of 3 bases from V and 5 bases from J, the junction contained 4 bases not matched to a gene. Germline V gene sequence: CDR1 DFQATT, CDR2 SNEGSKA (reference sequence). CDR3 length: 13 amino acids.

This CDR3 is CASSLSGLDTEAFF. The CDR3 DNA follows: TGCGCCAGCAGCTTGTCAGGCCTGGACACTGAAGCTTTCTTT. V is TRBV5-1 and J is TRBJ1-1; no definite D call. Trimming removed 1 base at V and 3 bases at J, with 10 bases between. CDR1 is SGHRS, CDR2 YFSETQ, per germline. This CDR3 is built from 14 residues.